Listed below are T cell receptor beta chains from one sample, sequenced in a study of CD8 T cells in ankylosing spondylitis. TCRdb redid the calling of the 5' RACE reads with MiXCR, one entry per CDR3 protein. Of around 25,000 distinct CDR3 sequences in the sample, 2.5% to 3% were seen once. The sequencing sample was made of blood, either unsorted or a sorted T cell fraction (not recorded which). The source of these receptors is a female donor with ankylosing spondylitis or in good health (not recorded which). The CDR3 runs from the conserved cysteine through the conserved F or W. A D gene is named only where the DNA matches it firmly. Clone size is shown for a subset of rows, as once, few, many or a class of expanded clone.

CDR3 length,V gene,clone size,J gene,D gene,CDR3 DNA,CDR3 protein
16,TRBV9,many,TRBJ1-5,TRBD1,TGTGCCAGCAGCCCGGGGACAGGGGAGAGCAATCAGCCCCAGCATTTT,CASSPGTGESNQPQHF
17,TRBV9,many,TRBJ2-2,TRBD1,TGTGCCAGCAGCGTAGTAGGAGGGACAGGGAACACCGGGGAGCTGTTTTTT,CASSVVGGTGNTGELFF
18,TRBV9,many,TRBJ2-2,-,TGTGCCAGCAGCACGGCCGGACTTGGCCTAGCGAACACCGGGGAGCTGTTTTTT,CASSTAGLGLANTGELFF
18,TRBV9,many,TRBJ1-4,TRBD1,TGTGCCAGCAGCCCGATTCCGGGACAGGGGGCGGCTAATGAAAAACTGTTTTTT,CASSPIPGQGAANEKLFF
15,TRBV9,many,TRBJ2-7,TRBD1,TGTGCCAGCAGCGTAGGAGGGCAGGGGGCTTACGAGCAGTACTTC,CASSVGGQGAYEQYF
13,TRBV9,many,TRBJ2-1,-,TGTGCCAGCAGCCCACATTCGGGCAATGAGCAGTTCTTC,CASSPHSGNEQFF
15,TRBV9,many,TRBJ1-4,TRBD1,TGTGCCAGCAGCGTAAAGGGACAGGCAAATGAAAAACTGTTTTTT,CASSVKGQANEKLFF
17,TRBV9,many,TRBJ2-2,TRBD2,TGTGCCAGCAGCCCACTAGCGGGGGGCGGGAACACCGGGGAGCTGTTTTTT,CASSPLAGGGNTGELFF
14,TRBV9,many,TRBJ2-5,-,TGTGCCAGCAGCGACGGACTAAACTCGGAGACCCAGTACTTC,CASSDGLNSETQYF
17,TRBV9,many,TRBJ2-3,TRBD2,TGTGCCAGCAGCGTAGCTACGTGGCGGGAGGGTGCAGATACGCAGTATTTT,CASSVATWREGADTQYF
12,TRBV9,many,TRBJ2-7,-,TGTGCCAGCAGCCCGAGCCCTTACGAGCAGTACTTC,CASSPSPYEQYF
15,TRBV9,many,TRBJ2-7,TRBD2,TGTGCCAGCAGCGTTTCGGGACTAGCAGGATACGAGCAGTACTTC,CASSVSGLAGYEQYF
16,TRBV9,-,TRBJ2-3,TRBD2,TGTGCCAGCAGCGTAGCTGGAGCGGGAGGGACCGATACGCAGTATTTT,CASSVAGAGGTDTQYF
13,TRBV9,many,TRBJ1-5,-,TGTGCCAGCAGCGTTGGGGGAGGACAGCCCCAGCATTTT,CASSVGGGQPQHF
17,TRBV9,medium-sized,TRBJ2-1,TRBD2,TGTGCCAGCAGCGTCGCCTCCATAGCGGGAGTTAGGAATGAGCAGTTCTTC,CASSVASIAGVRNEQFF
15,TRBV9,many,TRBJ2-3,-,TGTGCCAGCAGCGTAGCCGGGATGCCCACAGATACGCAGTATTTT,CASSVAGMPTDTQYF
17,TRBV9,many,TRBJ2-5,TRBD2,TGTGCCAGCAGCGCCGGGGGGCTAGCGGGAGGAAAAGAGACCCAGTACTTC,CASSAGGLAGGKETQYF
15,TRBV9,many,TRBJ2-1,-,TGTGCCAGCAGCGCTACAGGATCAACCTACAATGAGCAGTTCTTC,CASSATGSTYNEQFF
15,TRBV9,many,TRBJ2-3,-,TGTGCCAGCACCGCCCGTGCCAGGAGCACAGATACGCAGTATTTT,CASTARARSTDTQYF
14,TRBV9,many,TRBJ2-2,-,TGTGCCAGCAGCGTCCTAGGGGAGGCCGGGGAGCTGTTTTTT,CASSVLGEAGELFF
15,TRBV9,many,TRBJ2-5,-,TGTGCCAGCAGCGTAAGCGGCACGTTCCAAGAGACCCAGTACTTC,CASSVSGTFQETQYF
12,TRBV9,many,TRBJ2-1,-,TGTGCCAGCAGCGTAGTCCGGGGTGAGCAGTTCTTC,CASSVVRGEQFF
15,TRBV9,many,TRBJ1-4,-,TGTGCCAGCAGCCCACGATTTGGGGTTTTTGAAAAACTGTTTTTT,CASSPRFGVFEKLFF
15,TRBV9,many,TRBJ2-7,-,TGTGCCAGCAGCGTAGATCCGGGTAGATCCTACGAGCAGTACTTC,CASSVDPGRSYEQYF
15,TRBV9,many,TRBJ2-3,-,TGTGCCAGCAGCGTAGCGAGCCAGAGCACAGATACGCAGTATTTT,CASSVASQSTDTQYF
11,TRBV6-7,many,TRBJ1-1,-,TGTGCCAGCTGTTGTTACACTGAAGCTTTCTTT,CASCCYTEAFF
15,TRBV9,many,TRBJ2-7,-,TGTGCCAGCAGCGTAGGGGACTCACCTTCCTACGAGCAGTACTTC,CASSVGDSPSYEQYF
19,TRBV9,many,TRBJ1-2,TRBD1,TGTGCCAGCAGCGCCGGGAGTGGGACAGGGGGCACGGCGGGCTATGGCTACACCTTC,CASSAGSGTGGTAGYGYTF
15,TRBV9,many,TRBJ2-7,-,TGTGCCAGCAGCGTAGCAGGGACGGACTTATACGAGCAGTACTTC,CASSVAGTDLYEQYF
15,TRBV9,many,TRBJ2-5,-,TGTGCCAGCAGCGTAACTCCCCTTGGCGGTGGGACCCAGTACTTC,CASSVTPLGGGTQYF
12,TRBV9,many,TRBJ1-2,-,TGTGCCAGCAGCGTGGGGAACTATGGCTACACCTTC,CASSVGNYGYTF
16,TRBV9,many,TRBJ2-1,TRBD2,TGTGCCAGCAGCGTTGCATACGGGGGGACGTACAATGAGCAGTTCTTC,CASSVAYGGTYNEQFF
17,TRBV9,many,TRBJ2-6,TRBD1,TGTGCCAGCAGTTTGGGACAGGCGGGCTCTGGGGCCAACGTCCTGACTTTC,CASSLGQAGSGANVLTF
12,TRBV9,many,TRBJ2-1,-,TGTGCCAGCAGCGTAGTGGGGGCTGAGCAGTTCTTC,CASSVVGAEQFF
16,TRBV9,medium-sized,TRBJ1-3,-,TGTGCCAGCAGCGTAGCCGGGATGCTCTCTGGAAACACCATATATTTT,CASSVAGMLSGNTIYF